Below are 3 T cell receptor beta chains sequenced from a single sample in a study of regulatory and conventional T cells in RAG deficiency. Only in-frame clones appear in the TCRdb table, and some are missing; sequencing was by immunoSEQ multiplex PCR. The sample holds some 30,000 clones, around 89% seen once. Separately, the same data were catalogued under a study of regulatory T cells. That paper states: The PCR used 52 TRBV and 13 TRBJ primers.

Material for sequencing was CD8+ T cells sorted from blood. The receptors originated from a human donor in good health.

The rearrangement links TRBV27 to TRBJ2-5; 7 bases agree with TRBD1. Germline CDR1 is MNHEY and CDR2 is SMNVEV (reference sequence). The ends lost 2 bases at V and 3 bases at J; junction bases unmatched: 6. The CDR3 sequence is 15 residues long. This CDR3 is CASSLGLTGEETQYF. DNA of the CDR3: TGTGCCAGCAGTTTAGGCCTTACAGGGGAAGAGACCCAGTACTTC.

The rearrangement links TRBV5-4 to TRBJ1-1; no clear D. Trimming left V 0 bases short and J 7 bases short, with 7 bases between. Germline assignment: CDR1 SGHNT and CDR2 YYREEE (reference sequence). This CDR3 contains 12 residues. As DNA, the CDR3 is TGTGCCAGCAGCTTGGGATTGGGTGAAGCTTTCTTT. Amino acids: CASSLGLGEAFF.

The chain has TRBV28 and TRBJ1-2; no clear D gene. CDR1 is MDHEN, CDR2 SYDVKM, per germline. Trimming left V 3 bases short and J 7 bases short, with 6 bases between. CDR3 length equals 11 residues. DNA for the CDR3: TGTGCCAGCAGTTTTATAAGTGGCTACACCTTC. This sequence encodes CASSFISGYTF.